This is a list of T cell receptor beta chains from one sample in a study of human T cells and chemical hapten exposure. In TCRdb, the RACE reads were re-called with MiXCR into one record per CDR3 protein. The repertoire holds about 340,000 distinct CDR3 sequences, with around 7% as singletons. The sample here was whole blood, taken in connection with sensitization to the hapten diphenylcyclopropenone (DPC). The receptors were gathered from a woman between 18 and 29 years old with alopecia areata. Some clones in this sample may be carry-over from other donors' samples. Both conserved end residues are part of each CDR3. The D gene is left open where the match is weak. Not all rows give a size; the values are once, few, many and, for expanded clones, a class.

>NA|few|TRBV3-1|TRBJ2-1
CASSLSSDRYNEQFF
TGTGCCAGCAGCTTGTCCTCCGACAGGTACAATGAGCAGTTCTTC
>TRBD2|many|TRBV18|TRBJ2-7
CASSPFSGGYEQYF
TGTGCCAGCTCACCCTTCAGCGGGGGCTACGAGCAGTACTTC
>NA|many|TRBV7-2|TRBJ1-5
CASSLGVGNQPQHF
TGTGCCAGCAGCTTAGGGGTAGGCAATCAGCCCCAGCATTTT
>TRBD2|few|TRBV6-6|TRBJ2-3
CASSYSKLAGPTDTQYF
TGTGCCAGCAGTTACTCGAAACTAGCGGGGCCCACAGATACGCAGTATTTT
>TRBD2|few|TRBV7-9|TRBJ2-3
CASSLGPSGASTDTQYF
TGTGCCAGCAGCTTAGGCCCCAGCGGGGCAAGCACAGATACGCAGTATTTT
>NA|many|TRBV29-1|TRBJ2-1
CSVWGGQGNYNEQFF
TGCAGCGTGTGGGGGGGGCAGGGCAACTACAATGAGCAGTTCTTC
>TRBD2|many|TRBV27|TRBJ2-1
CASSLMVAGGPSYNEQFF
TGTGCCAGCAGTTTAATGGTAGCGGGGGGCCCTTCCTACAATGAGCAGTTCTTC
>NA|few|TRBV25-1|TRBJ2-7
CASSEYGRSYEQYF
TGTGCCAGCAGTGAATACGGTCGCTCCTACGAGCAGTACTTC
>NA|few|TRBV20-1|TRBJ1-4
CSALQAVDEKLFF
TGCAGTGCTCTCCAGGCTGTCGATGAAAAACTGTTTTTT
>NA|NA|TRBV2|TRBJ1-2
CASSEMWSSSYGYTF
TGTGCCAGCAGTGAAATGTGGTCGTCTTCCTATGGCTACACCTTC
>NA|many|TRBV6-5|TRBJ2-6
CASSLRSWLTGDSGANVLTF
TGTGCCAGCAGTTTGCGCAGTTGGCTCACAGGTGACTCTGGGGCCAACGTCCTGACTTTC
>NA|many|TRBV29-1|TRBJ1-1
CSVGQGYTEAFF
TGCAGCGTTGGGCAGGGGTACACTGAAGCTTTCTTT
>TRBD1|few|TRBV12-3/TRBV12-4|TRBJ2-7
CASSFSDREYEQYF
TGTGCCAGCAGTTTTTCGGACAGGGAATACGAGCAGTACTTC
>TRBD1|NA|TRBV12-3/TRBV12-4|TRBJ2-7
CASSFGTVYEQYF
TGTGCCAGCAGTTTCGGGACAGTCTACGAGCAGTACTTC
>TRBD1|few|TRBV25-1|TRBJ1-1
CASRNRGWTEAFF
TGTGCCAGCAGAAACAGGGGCTGGACTGAAGCTTTCTTT
>NA|once|TRBV7-2|TRBJ1-2
CASSLGPPRASGYTF
TGTGCCAGCAGCCTAGGCCCCCCCAGGGCGTCCGGCTACACCTTC
>NA|many|TRBV27|TRBJ2-6
CASSLGGRNVLTF
TGTGCCAGCAGTTTAGGGGGGCGAAACGTCCTGACTTTC
>NA|many|TRBV9|TRBJ1-2
CASSGATYGYTF
TGTGCCAGCAGTGGGGCTACCTATGGCTACACCTTC
>TRBD2|few|TRBV7-2|TRBJ2-3
CASSLTSRSTDTQYF
TGTGCCAGCAGCCTGACTAGCCGAAGCACAGATACGCAGTATTTT
>NA|few|TRBV3-1|TRBJ1-1
CASSQEPASRMNTEAFF
TGTGCCAGCAGCCAAGAGCCGGCCAGCCGTATGAACACTGAAGCTTTCTTT
>TRBD2|few|TRBV28|TRBJ2-3
CASIGLAPDTQYF
TGTGCCAGCATCGGACTAGCCCCAGATACGCAGTATTTT
>TRBD2|many|TRBV6-2/TRBV6-3|TRBJ2-7
CASSITSGAYEQYF
TGTGCCAGCAGCATCACTAGCGGGGCCTACGAGCAGTACTTC
>TRBD2|many|TRBV7-2|TRBJ2-1
CASSFSGTSGDNEQFF
TGTGCCAGCAGCTTTTCCGGGACTAGCGGGGACAATGAGCAGTTCTTC
>NA|many|TRBV10-3|TRBJ1-5
CAISEGLGQPQHF
TGTGCCATCAGTGAGGGGTTGGGGCAGCCCCAGCATTTT
>NA|NA|TRBV12-3/TRBV12-4|TRBJ1-3
CASTLGVSGNTIYF
TGTGCCAGCACCCTGGGGGTCTCTGGAAACACCATATATTTT
>NA|few|TRBV7-9|TRBJ2-3
CASSYYVGSSTDTQYF
TGTGCCAGCAGCTACTACGTGGGCAGCAGCACAGATACGCAGTATTTT
>NA|few|TRBV28|TRBJ1-5
CASKETGRMQSKPQHF
TGTGCCAGCAAGGAAACTGGGAGGATGCAATCGAAGCCCCAGCATTTT
>TRBD2|few|TRBV5-1|TRBJ2-7
CASSLSGGSNSYEQYF
TGCGCCAGCAGCTTGTCGGGGGGGTCAAACTCCTACGAGCAGTACTTC
>NA|many|TRBV27|TRBJ2-7
CASRSQTQGYEQYF
TGTGCCAGCAGATCCCAAACCCAGGGATACGAGCAGTACTTC
>NA|NA|TRBV20-1|TRBJ1-2
CSARDPDSNYGYTF
TGCAGTGCTAGAGATCCCGACAGCAACTATGGCTACACCTTC
>TRBD2|many|TRBV7-9|TRBJ2-5
CASSLGASGQETQYF
TGTGCCAGCAGCTTAGGGGCTAGCGGCCAAGAGACCCAGTACTTC
>NA|few|TRBV4-3|TRBJ1-1
CASSQELARAEAFF
TGCGCCAGCAGCCAAGAGCTGGCAAGGGCTGAAGCTTTCTTT
>NA|few|TRBV4-2|TRBJ1-1
CASSQDPQDGIVTEAFF
TGTGCCAGCAGCCAAGATCCACAGGATGGTATAGTCACTGAAGCTTTCTTT
>NA|NA|TRBV7-3|TRBJ2-3
CASSATPPQDRISTDTQYF
TGTGCCAGCAGCGCGACCCCCCCGCAGGACAGAATAAGCACAGATACGCAGTATTTT
>NA|NA|TRBV6-5|TRBJ2-7
CASRIRGGGYEQYF
TGTGCCAGCAGAATCAGGGGGGGAGGCTACGAGCAGTACTTC
>TRBD1|few|TRBV29-1|TRBJ1-2
CSVGQGIYGYTF
TGCAGCGTTGGACAGGGGATTTATGGCTACACCTTC
>TRBD1|NA|TRBV18|TRBJ1-4
CASSPPTGDATNEKLFF
TGTGCCAGCTCACCACCGACAGGGGATGCAACTAATGAAAAACTGTTTTTT
>TRBD2|many|TRBV6-6|TRBJ2-7
CASSPGLAGEQYF
TGTGCCAGCAGCCCGGGACTAGCAGGCGAGCAGTACTTC
>NA|NA|TRBV3-1|TRBJ1-4
CASSQEGTLEKLFF
TGTGCCAGCAGCCAAGAAGGCACCCTTGAAAAACTGTTTTTT
>NA|many|TRBV28|TRBJ2-6
CASVSGANVLTF
TGTGCCAGCGTGTCTGGGGCCAACGTCCTGACTTTC
>TRBD1|NA|TRBV28|TRBJ2-2
CASSLLHRGPGELFF
TGTGCCAGCAGTTTATTGCACAGGGGACCCGGGGAGCTGTTTTTT
>NA|many|TRBV29-1|TRBJ1-2
CSVAPRMGGYTF
TGCAGCGTCGCCCCGAGAATGGGGGGCTACACCTTC
>NA|few|TRBV25-1|TRBJ1-5
CASSESLGVQPQHF
TGTGCCAGCAGTGAATCCCTGGGGGTCCAGCCCCAGCATTTT
>NA|few|TRBV7-2|TRBJ2-3
CASSLALPGGSGGTDTQYF
TGTGCCAGCAGCTTAGCGTTACCCGGGGGCTCTGGTGGCACAGATACGCAGTATTTT
>NA|many|TRBV6-4|TRBJ2-1
CASSLLAYGEQFF
TGTGCCAGCAGTTTGCTAGCGTATGGTGAGCAGTTCTTC
>NA|NA|TRBV20-1|TRBJ1-5
CSATAQIYSNQPQHF
TGCAGTGCTACGGCACAGATTTATAGCAATCAGCCCCAGCATTTT
>NA|many|TRBV27|TRBJ1-5
CASQQGSNQPQHF
TGTGCCAGTCAACAGGGAAGCAATCAGCCCCAGCATTTT